The T cell receptor (beta chain) described here comes from a study of control samples from healthy donors and cancer patients. Sequenced by immunoSEQ multiplex PCR; TCRdb stores in-frame clones only, minus some. Here the sample spans about 170,000 clones, over 85% being singletons. This TCR derives from a woman between 55 and 75 years old in good health. Input material: blood.

CDR3 sequence (DNA): TGTGCCAGCAGCTACACTCGATCGGATCAGCCCCAGCATTTT. It codes for CASSYTRSDQPQHF. The V and J genes are TRBV6-5 and TRBJ1-5; D is uncertain. The ends were cut back, 6 bases at V and 5 bases at J, with 14 bases in the middle. The CDR3 runs 14 residues. CDR1 is MNHEY, CDR2 SVGAGI, per germline.